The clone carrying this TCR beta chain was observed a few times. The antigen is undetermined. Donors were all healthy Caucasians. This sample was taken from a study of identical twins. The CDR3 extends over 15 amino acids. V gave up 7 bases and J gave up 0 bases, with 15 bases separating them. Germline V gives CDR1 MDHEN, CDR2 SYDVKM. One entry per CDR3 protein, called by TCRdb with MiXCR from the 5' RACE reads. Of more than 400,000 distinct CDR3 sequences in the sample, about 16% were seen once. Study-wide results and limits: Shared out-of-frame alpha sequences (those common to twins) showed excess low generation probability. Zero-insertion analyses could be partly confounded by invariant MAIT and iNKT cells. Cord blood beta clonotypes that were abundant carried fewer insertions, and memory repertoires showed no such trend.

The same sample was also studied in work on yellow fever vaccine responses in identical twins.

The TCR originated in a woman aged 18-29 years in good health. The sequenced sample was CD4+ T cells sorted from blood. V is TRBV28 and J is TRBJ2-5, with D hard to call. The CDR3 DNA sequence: TGTGCCAGCACCCCCACGTGGCGTCACCAAGAGACCCAGTACTTC. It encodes CASTPTWRHQETQYF.